This TCR beta chain was documented in a study of blood T cell repertoires in COVID-19. Study background: Material from acute and convalescent COVID-19 was sourced from the United States, Italy and Spain. T cells, B-cell-depleted T cells, or PBMCs provided the cDNA or gDNA that served as material.

V lost 6 bases to trimming and J lost 1 base, with 10 bases between them. The CDR3 spans 13 residues. The germline CDR1 and CDR2 sequences are MNHEY and SVGAGI. As handled by the study authors: Amplification of reference gene primers was used by the study to estimate nucleated cell counts. Sequenced by immunoSEQ multiplex PCR; TCRdb stores in-frame clones only, minus some. V and J calls plus clone size are reproduced from that table; the DNA served to infer D and trimming. Of around 110,000 clones in the sample, roughly 78% were seen once. V gene TRBV6-5 combines with J gene TRBJ2-7; D unresolved. The source material was peripheral blood. This receptor was identified in a man aged 60 to 69 with active or convalescent COVID-19. The DNA for the CDR3 is TGTGCCAGCAGAGGAGAAGCATCCTACGAGCAGTACTTC. The encoded protein is CASRGEASYEQYF.